What follows are 21 T cell receptor beta chains derived from one specimen sequenced in a study of T cell repertoires in cytomegalovirus infection. No antigen is known for these receptors. TCRdb independently ran MiXCR on the reads; one entry per CDR3 protein. The table includes roughly 160,000 distinct CDR3 sequences, less than 25% detected once. The source material was CD8+ T cells from cultured PBMCs, sampled from culture after CMV antigen stimulation. The receptors come from a human donor in good health (CMV status not recorded). Some clones in this sample may be carry-over from other donors' samples.

The chain joins TRBV4-1 to TRBJ1-4, with D unclear. This CDR3 has 15 residues. Deletions cut 0 bases from V and 8 bases from J, with 13 bases between. From germline, CDR1 is MGHRA and CDR2 YSYEKL. CDR3 residues: CASSQDRGLEEKLFF. CDR3 bases: TGCGCCAGCAGCCAAGATCGAGGGTTAGAAGAAAAACTGTTTTTT.

The rearrangement uses TRBV10-2 and TRBJ1-6; D might be TRBD1 (5 bases). The V gene lost 2 bases and the J gene lost 0 bases, with 11 bases spanning the gap. The V gene's germline CDR1 is WSHSY and CDR2 SAAADI. The CDR3 spans 17 residues. CDR3 sequence reads: CASSERGPASYNSPLHF. In DNA form, the CDR3 reads TGCGCCAGCAGTGAGAGGGGACCTGCCTCCTATAATTCACCCCTCCACTTT.

The chain uses TRBV6-2 or TRBV6-3 and TRBJ2-5, with D unclear. V was trimmed by 7 bases and J by 1 base, leaving 13 bases between them. The germline CDR1 and CDR2 sequences are MNHEY and SVGEGT. The length of the CDR3 is 14 residues. Written as DNA, the CDR3 is TGTGCCAGCACCGCGGTCGTTATCCAAGAGACCCAGTACTTC. This gives the protein CASTAVVIQETQYF.

This clonotype was counted between two and nine times. The V and J genes are TRBV4-1 and TRBJ1-3; unclear D gene. V lost 2 bases to trimming and J lost 3 bases, with 11 bases between them. CDR3 length equals 15 residues. Germline CDR1 reads MGHRA; CDR2 reads YSYEKL. DNA of the CDR3: TGCGCCAGCAGCCAACAAAAGGAGTTTGGAAACACCATATATTTT. It is translated as CASSQQKEFGNTIYF.

In its sample, this clonotype was seen a few times. The chain is built from TRBV6-5 and TRBJ1-6; D gene uncertain. CDR3 length equals 15 residues. The V end was cut by 6 bases, the J end by 6 bases, with 15 bases between. Per germline, CDR1 MNHEY and CDR2 SVGAGI. Here the CDR3 reads CASSPEDGTNSPLHF. The CDR3 nucleotides read TGTGCCAGCAGCCCGGAGGACGGCACTAATTCACCCCTCCACTTT.

The CDR3 reads CASSFSLSGYGYTF. The CDR3 DNA is TGTGCCAGCAGTTTCTCGCTATCGGGCTATGGCTACACCTTC. This sequence joins TRBV12-3 or TRBV12-4 and TRBJ1-2; D unclear. CDR3 length equals 14 residues. V dropped 3 bases and J dropped 4 bases, with 12 bases sitting between them.

The chain employs TRBV7-8 and TRBJ2-5; TRBD2 might be the D (6 bases). Germline V gene lookup returns CDR1 SGHVS and CDR2 FQNEAQ. With 4 bases removed from V and 5 bases from J, the gap between germline ends came to 14 bases. This CDR3 comprises 14 residues. Written as DNA, the CDR3 is TGTGCCAGCAGCTCGGGGACTTTCCCCGAGACCCAGTACTTC. It encodes CASSSGTFPETQYF.

The genes are TRBV7-9 and TRBJ2-3, with TRBD1 identical over 7 bases. CDR1 is SEHNR and CDR2 is FQNEAQ in the germline V gene (reference sequence). The CDR3 is 13 amino acids. J lost 5 bases, V lost 5 bases, and 4 bases had no gene match. CDR3 loop: CASSPTGKDTQYF. CDR3 nucleotides: TGTGCCAGCAGCCCGACAGGGAAAGATACGCAGTATTTT.

The chain carries TRBV6-2 or TRBV6-3 and TRBJ2-7; no clear D. CDR3 length: 16 residues. The germline V gene encodes CDR1 MNHEY and CDR2 SVGEGT. Trimming left V 2 bases short and J 0 bases short, with 14 bases between. CDR3 in amino acids: CASSYVRQVSSYEQYF. Written as DNA, the CDR3 is TGTGCCAGCAGTTACGTTCGGCAGGTCAGCTCCTACGAGCAGTACTTC.

The chain carries TRBV29-1 and TRBJ2-1; D might be TRBD1 (5 bases). Germline V CDR1 and CDR2: SQVTM, ANQGSEA. V lost 5 bases and J 8 bases, leaving 7 bases between the germline ends. The CDR3 runs 10 residues. The DNA for the CDR3 is TGCAGCGTTTTCAGGGATGAGCAGTTCTTC. This encodes CSVFRDEQFF.

This clonotype occurred a few times. This chain joins TRBV11-2 and TRBJ2-6; tentatively, D is TRBD2 (5 bases). Trimming removed 3 bases at V and 3 bases at J, with 12 bases between. The CDR3 has 16 residues. Germline assignment: CDR1 SGHAT and CDR2 FQNNGV. The CDR3 sequence: CASSLVPGVGANVLTF. DNA of the CDR3: TGTGCCAGCAGCTTGGTTCCCGGGGTTGGGGCCAACGTCCTGACTTTC.

The chain couples TRBV9 to TRBJ1-1; 7 positions match TRBD1. CDR3 size: 16 residues. J lost 2 bases, V lost 5 bases, and 12 bases had no gene match. Germline-derived CDR1 and CDR2 are SGDLS and YYNGEE. This CDR3 reads CASRVPGDRLNTEAFF. For the CDR3, the DNA is TGTGCCAGCAGGGTGCCGGGGGACAGATTAAACACTGAAGCTTTCTTT. The full variable domain, with the rest looked up from reference TRBV9 and TRBJ1-1, is DSGVTQTPKHLITATGQRVTLRCSPRSGDLSVYWYQQSLDQGLQFLIQYYNGEERAKGNILERFSAQQFPDLHSELNLSSLELGDSALYFCASRVPGDRLNTEAFFGQGTRLTVV.

The genes are TRBV15 and TRBJ2-3; unclear D gene. V shed 2 bases and J shed 5 bases, with 5 bases lying between them. The CDR3 covers 12 residues. CDR1 LNHNV and CDR2 YYDKDF come from the germline V gene (reference sequence). CDR3 amino acids: CATSRSRDTQYF. The CDR3 coding sequence is TGTGCCACCAGCAGATCTAGAGATACGCAGTATTTT.

This chain uses TRBV30 with TRBJ1-2; the D gene is possibly TRBD1 (5 bases). The CDR3 spans 14 residues. The germline V gene encodes CDR1 GTSNPN and CDR2 SVGIG (reference sequence). Trimming removed 3 bases from V and 2 bases from J, with 13 bases in between. The CDR3 spells CAWRAPGTNYGYTF. The DNA of the CDR3 is TGTGCCTGGAGGGCGCCAGGGACGAACTATGGCTACACCTTC.

This clonotype was recorded many times. The chain couples TRBV7-2 to TRBJ1-5, with D unclear. This CDR3 region has 15 residues. CDR1 and CDR2 from the germline V gene are SGHTA and FQGNSA. V lost 1 base, J lost 0 bases, and 7 bases lay in between. The CDR3 region is CASSLEGYSNQPQHF. The CDR3 DNA sequence: TGTGCCAGCAGCTTAGAGGGATATAGCAATCAGCCCCAGCATTTT.

CDR3 sequence reads: CASRQGAPEAFF. Here the CDR3 DNA reads TGTGCCAGCCGGCAGGGCGCGCCTGAAGCTTTCTTT. V gene TRBV6-1 combines with J gene TRBJ1-1; a possible D gene is TRBD1 (5 bases). CDR3 length: 12 amino acids. Germline-derived CDR1 and CDR2 are MNHNS and SASEGT. Trimming took off 8 bases at V and 6 bases at J, with 13 bases between the two ends.

The CDR3 spells CASSADRSNQPQHF. The CDR3 DNA reads as TGTGCCAGTAGTGCCGATAGGAGCAATCAGCCCCAGCATTTT. V is TRBV19 and J is TRBJ1-5; no clear D. The CDR3 length is 14 residues. Per germline, CDR1 LNHDA and CDR2 SQIVND (reference sequence). Trimming took off 5 bases at V and 1 base at J, with 9 bases between the two ends.

The chain carries TRBV13 and TRBJ2-5; 9 positions match TRBD2. V was pared by 5 bases and J by 0 bases, with 10 bases of the junction left unmatched. The CDR3 consists of 17 residues. Per the germline V gene, CDR1 is PRHDT and CDR2 is FYEKMQ (reference sequence). The CDR3 sequence: CASSPSTAGGYQETQYF. The CDR3, as DNA: TGTGCCAGCAGCCCGTCCACAGCGGGGGGCTACCAAGAGACCCAGTACTTC.

V is TRBV6-5 and J is TRBJ2-7; a possible D gene is TRBD1 (5 bases). This CDR3 region has 13 residues. Germline CDR1 is MNHEY and CDR2 is SVGAGI. V dropped 4 bases and J dropped 5 bases, with 12 bases sitting between them. As DNA, the CDR3 is TGTGCCAGCAGTTTAGGGGTAATCAACGAGCAGTACTTC. Its protein is CASSLGVINEQYF.

This clonotype has a handful of counts. This may be a read error: a much more frequent sequence differs by one nucleotide. V and J are TRBV5-6 and TRBJ2-7; the D is unclear. Trimming took 3 bases from V and 3 from J, leaving 4 bases between them. This CDR3 region has 11 residues. CDR1 and CDR2 from the germline V gene are SGHDT and YYEEEE. DNA for the CDR3: TGTGCCAGCAGCTGGGACTACGAGCAGTACTTC. This translates into CASSWDYEQYF.

In its sample, this clonotype was seen a few times. The CDR3 nucleotides read TGTGCCAGCACGTCTCTCGGTTATGGGGAGCTGTTTTTT. Encoded protein: CASTSLGYGELFF. The chain links TRBV27 to TRBJ2-2, with unresolved D. Trimming took 7 bases from V and 8 from J, leaving 14 bases between them. From germline, CDR1 is MNHEY and CDR2 SMNVEV (reference sequence). This CDR3 region has 13 residues.